This T cell receptor beta chain was found in a study of tumor T cells in aggressive B-cell lymphoma. The CDR3 totals 18 residues. The germline V gene encodes CDR1 LGHNA and CDR2 YNFKEQ. V trimming: 1 base; J trimming: 3 bases; junction bases outside the gene matches: 9. Assay used: immunoSEQ multiplex PCR; TCRdb lists only in-frame clones, some missing. The sample carries about 2,600 clones, 80% to 85% recorded once. The chain is built from TRBV4-2 and TRBJ2-7; 13 bases align to TRBD2. The sequenced material came from tumor tissue. This TCR came from an adult with diffuse large B cell lymphoma. DNA of the CDR3: TGTGCCAGCAGCCAAGGTAGCGGACTAGCGGGGGATAACTACGAGCAGTACTTC. Translation gives CASSQGSGLAGDNYEQYF.